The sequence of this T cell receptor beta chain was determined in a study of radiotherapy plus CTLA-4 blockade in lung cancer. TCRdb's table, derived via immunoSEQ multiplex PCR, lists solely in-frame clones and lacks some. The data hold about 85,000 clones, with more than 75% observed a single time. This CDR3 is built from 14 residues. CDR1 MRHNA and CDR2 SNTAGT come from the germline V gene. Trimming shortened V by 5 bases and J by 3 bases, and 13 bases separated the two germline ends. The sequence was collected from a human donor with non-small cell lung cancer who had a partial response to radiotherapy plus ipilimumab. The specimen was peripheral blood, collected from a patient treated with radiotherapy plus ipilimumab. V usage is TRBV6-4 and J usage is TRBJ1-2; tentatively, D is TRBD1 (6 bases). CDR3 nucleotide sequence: TGTGCCAGCAGTCCCGGCGGGGGCGACTATGGCTACACCTTC. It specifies CASSPGGGDYGYTF.